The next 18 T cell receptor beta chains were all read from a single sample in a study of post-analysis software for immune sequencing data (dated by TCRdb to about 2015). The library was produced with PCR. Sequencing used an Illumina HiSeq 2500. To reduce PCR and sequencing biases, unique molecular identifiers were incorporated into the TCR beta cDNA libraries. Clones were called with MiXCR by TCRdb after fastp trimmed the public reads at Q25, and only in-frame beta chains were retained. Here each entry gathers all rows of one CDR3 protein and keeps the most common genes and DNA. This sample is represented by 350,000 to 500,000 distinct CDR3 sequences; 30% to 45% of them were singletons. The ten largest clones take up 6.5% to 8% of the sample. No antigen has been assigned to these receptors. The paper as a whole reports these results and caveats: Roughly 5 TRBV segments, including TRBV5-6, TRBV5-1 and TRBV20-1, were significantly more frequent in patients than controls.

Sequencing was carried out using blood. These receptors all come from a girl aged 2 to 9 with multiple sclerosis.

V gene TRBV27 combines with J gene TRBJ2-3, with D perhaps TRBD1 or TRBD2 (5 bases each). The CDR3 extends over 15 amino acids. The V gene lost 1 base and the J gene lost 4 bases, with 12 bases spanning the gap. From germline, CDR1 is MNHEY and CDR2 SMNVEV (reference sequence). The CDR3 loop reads CASSLWGIESDTQYF. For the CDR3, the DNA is TGTGCCAGCAGTTTATGGGGGATTGAATCAGATACGCAGTATTTT.

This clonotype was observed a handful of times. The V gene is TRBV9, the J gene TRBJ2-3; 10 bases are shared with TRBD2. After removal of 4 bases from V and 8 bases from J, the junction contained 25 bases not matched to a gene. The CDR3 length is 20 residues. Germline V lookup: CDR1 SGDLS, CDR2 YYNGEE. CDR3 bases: TGTGCCAGCAGCTCAACCCCTGGTGGGAAGGGGACTAGCGTTTTTGGTACGCAGTATTTT. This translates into CASSSTPGGKGTSVFGTQYF.

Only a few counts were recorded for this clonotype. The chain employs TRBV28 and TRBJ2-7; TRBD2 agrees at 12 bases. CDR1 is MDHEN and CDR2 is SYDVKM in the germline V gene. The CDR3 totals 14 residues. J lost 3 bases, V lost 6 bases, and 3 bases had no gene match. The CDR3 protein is CASRGLAGLYEQYF. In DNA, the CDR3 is TGTGCCAGCAGGGGACTAGCGGGTCTCTACGAGCAGTACTTC.

CDR3 nucleotide sequence: TGTGCCAGCAGCTCCTTCTCCCTCAATGAGCAGTTCTTC. It is translated as CASSSFSLNEQFF. The chain carries TRBV6-2 or TRBV6-3 and TRBJ2-1; unclear D gene. V lost 6 bases, J lost 6 bases, and 12 bases lay in between. Germline loops: CDR1 MNHEY, CDR2 SVGEGT. This CDR3 region has 13 residues.

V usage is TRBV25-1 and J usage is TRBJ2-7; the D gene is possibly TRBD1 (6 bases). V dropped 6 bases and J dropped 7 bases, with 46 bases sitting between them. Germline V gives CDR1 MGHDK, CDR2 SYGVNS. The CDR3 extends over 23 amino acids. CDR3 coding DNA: TGTGCCAGCAGCAACCTAGACAGGCCAATCAACTACGTTCGAAACCCCCTACGTTCGGAGCAGTACTTC. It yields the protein CASSNLDRPINYVRNPLRSEQYF.

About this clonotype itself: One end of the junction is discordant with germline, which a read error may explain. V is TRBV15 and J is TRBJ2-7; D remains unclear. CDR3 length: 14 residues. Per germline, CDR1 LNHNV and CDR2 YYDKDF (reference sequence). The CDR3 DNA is TGTGTCACCAGCAGAGTCGAGACCCCCTACGAGCAGTACTTC. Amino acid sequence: CVTSRVETPYEQYF.

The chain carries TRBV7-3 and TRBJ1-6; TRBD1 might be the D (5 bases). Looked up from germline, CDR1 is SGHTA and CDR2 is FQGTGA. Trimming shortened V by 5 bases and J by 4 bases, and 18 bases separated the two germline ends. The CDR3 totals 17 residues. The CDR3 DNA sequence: TGTGCCAGCAGCCGCGCCGGGGGTGGGGGGTATAATTCACCCCTCCACTTT. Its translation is CASSRAGGGGYNSPLHF.

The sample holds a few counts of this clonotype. DNA of the CDR3: TGTGCCAGCAGTTACCAGAGCGGGCGGTCCTACAATGAGCAGTTCTTC. This codes for CASSYQSGRSYNEQFF. The chain combines TRBV6-5 with TRBJ2-1; TRBD2 is a possible D gene (6 bases). The CDR3 covers 16 residues. Trimming took 2 bases from V and 1 from J, leaving 12 bases between them. Germline CDR1 MNHEY, CDR2 SVGAGI.

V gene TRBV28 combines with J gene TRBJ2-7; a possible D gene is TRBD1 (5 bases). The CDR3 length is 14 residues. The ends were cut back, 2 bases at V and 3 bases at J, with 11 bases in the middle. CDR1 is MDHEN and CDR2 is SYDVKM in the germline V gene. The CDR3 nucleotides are TGTGCCAGCAGTTTACCTCTAGGGGTCTACGAGCAGTACTTC. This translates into CASSLPLGVYEQYF.

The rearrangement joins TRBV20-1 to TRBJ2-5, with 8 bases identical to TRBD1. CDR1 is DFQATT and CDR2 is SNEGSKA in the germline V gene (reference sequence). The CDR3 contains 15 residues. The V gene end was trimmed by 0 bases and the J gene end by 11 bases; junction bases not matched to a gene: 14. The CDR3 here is CSAREGRDRLNGQYF. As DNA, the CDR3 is TGCAGTGCTAGAGAGGGCCGGGACAGGCTGAACGGGCAGTACTTC.

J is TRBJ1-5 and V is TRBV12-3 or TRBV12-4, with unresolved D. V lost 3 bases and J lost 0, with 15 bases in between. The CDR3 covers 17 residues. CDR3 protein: CASSFGVEGFSNQPQHF. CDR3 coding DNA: TGTGCCAGCAGTTTCGGAGTGGAAGGCTTTAGCAATCAGCCCCAGCATTTT.

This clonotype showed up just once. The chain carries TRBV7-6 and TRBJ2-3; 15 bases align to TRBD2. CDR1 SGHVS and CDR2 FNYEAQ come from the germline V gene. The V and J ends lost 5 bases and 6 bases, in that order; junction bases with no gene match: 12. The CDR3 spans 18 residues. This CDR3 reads CASSRRGTSGGTWDTQYF. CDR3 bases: TGTGCCAGCAGCCGAAGGGGGACTAGCGGGGGGACCTGGGATACGCAGTATTTT.

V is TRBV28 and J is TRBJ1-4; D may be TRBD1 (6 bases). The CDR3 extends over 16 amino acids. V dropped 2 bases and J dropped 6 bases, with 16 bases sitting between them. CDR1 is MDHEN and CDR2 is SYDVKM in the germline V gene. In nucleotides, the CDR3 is TGTGCCAGCAGTTTACTCATACAGGGATTCGATGAAAAACTGTTTTTT. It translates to CASSLLIQGFDEKLFF.

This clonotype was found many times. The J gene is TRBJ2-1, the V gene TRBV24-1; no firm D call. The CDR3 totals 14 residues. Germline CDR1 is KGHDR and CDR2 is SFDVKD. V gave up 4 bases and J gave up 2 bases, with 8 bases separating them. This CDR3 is CATSERHPYNEQFF. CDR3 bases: TGTGCCACCAGTGAGCGACATCCCTACAATGAGCAGTTCTTC.

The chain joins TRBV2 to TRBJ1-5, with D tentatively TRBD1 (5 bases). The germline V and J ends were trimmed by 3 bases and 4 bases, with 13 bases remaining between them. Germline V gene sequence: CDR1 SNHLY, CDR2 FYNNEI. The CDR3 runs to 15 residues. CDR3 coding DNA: TGTGCCAGCAGTGATGCAGGGCAAGGAAATCAGCCCCAGCATTTT. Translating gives CASSDAGQGNQPQHF.

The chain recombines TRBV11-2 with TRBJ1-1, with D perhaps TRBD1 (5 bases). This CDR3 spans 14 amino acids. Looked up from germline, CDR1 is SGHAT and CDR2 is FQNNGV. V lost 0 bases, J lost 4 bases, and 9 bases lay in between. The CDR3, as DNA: TGTGCCAGCAGCTTAGAGCGGACACGCACTGAAGCTTTCTTT. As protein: CASSLERTRTEAFF.

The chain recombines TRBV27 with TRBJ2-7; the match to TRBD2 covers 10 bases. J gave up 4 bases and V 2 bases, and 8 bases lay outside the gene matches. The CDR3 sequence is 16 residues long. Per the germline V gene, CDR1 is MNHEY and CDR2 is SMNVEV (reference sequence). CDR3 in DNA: TGTGCCAGCAGTTTAAGGGGTAGCGGGAGGCATTACGAGCAGTACTTC. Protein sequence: CASSLRGSGRHYEQYF.

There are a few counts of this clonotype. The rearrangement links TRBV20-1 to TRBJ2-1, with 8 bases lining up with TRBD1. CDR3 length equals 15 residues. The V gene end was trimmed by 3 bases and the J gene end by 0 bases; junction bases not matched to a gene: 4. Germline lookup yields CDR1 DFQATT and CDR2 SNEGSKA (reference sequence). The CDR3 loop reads CSASVTGDSYNEQFF. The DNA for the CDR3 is TGCAGTGCTAGCGTGACAGGGGACTCCTACAATGAGCAGTTCTTC.